This T cell receptor beta chain emerged from a study of Ad26.COV2.S vaccination and SARS-CoV-2 variants. The study's findings and limits: Spike-specific CD8+ and CD4+ T cell responses reportedly showed substantial breadth after vaccination.

Trimming pared 0 bases from V and 0 bases from J, leaving 15 bases between. This CDR3 is 18 amino acids long. Germline-derived CDR1 and CDR2 are SNHLY and FYNNEI. The sample's treatment: roughly 19 received Ad26.COV2.S at low or high dose, single or two shots; about 5 received placebo; per-sample allocation not given. Specimens were obtained on day 63 following the first vaccine or placebo injection. An adult aged 18-55 years in Boston served as the donor. The method was immunoSEQ multiplex PCR; TCRdb's version includes in-frame clones alone and lacks a portion of them. The table shows about 680,000 clones, with more than 70% occurring only once. A remark on this clone: The antigen is unknown.

The chain links TRBV2 to TRBJ2-4, with no clear D. The sample consisted of peripheral blood, taken in a trial of Ad26.COV2.S vaccine versus placebo. The origin of this receptor is a person aged 18-60 years who received the Ad26.COV2.S COVID-19 vaccine or a placebo. CDR3 protein: CASSEALPERLAKNIQYF. CDR3 nucleotides: TGTGCCAGCAGTGAAGCGCTTCCTGAGAGACTAGCCAAAAACATTCAGTACTTC. The full variable domain, completed using reference TRBV2 and TRBJ2-4, is EPEVTQTPSHQVTQMGQEVILRCVPISNHLYFYWYRQILGQKVEFLVSFYNNEISEKSEIFDDQFSVERPDGSNFTLKIRSTKLEDSAMYFCASSEALPERLAKNIQYFGAGTRLSVL.